This T cell receptor beta chain was sequenced during a study of shared T cell receptors in the human thymus. This clone was seen only once. The repertoire was sequenced with immunoSEQ multiplex PCR; TCRdb's copy has only in-frame clones and lacks some. The sample carries about 380,000 clones, about 95% recorded once. The specimen sequenced was thymocytes. The sequence derives from a human donor.

This CDR3 is CASSSQALTHNEQFF. In DNA form, the CDR3 reads TGTGCCAGCAGCTCCCAGGCCCTTACCCACAATGAGCAGTTCTTC. This chain connects TRBV7-3 to TRBJ2-1; D is unclear. Between the trimmed V and J ends, which lost 4 bases and 5 bases, there was a span of 15 bases. Germline V CDR1 and CDR2: SGHTA, FQGTGA. The CDR3 loop spans 15 amino acids. The full variable domain, rest sourced from reference TRBV7-3 and TRBJ2-1, is GAGVSQTPSNKVTEKGKYVELRCDPISGHTALYWYRQSLGQGPEFLIYFQGTGAADDSGLPNDRFFAVRPEGSVSTLKIQRTERGDSAVYLCASSSQALTHNEQFFGPGTRLTVL.